Listed below are T cell receptor beta chains from one sample, sequenced in a study of post-analysis software for immune sequencing data. One entry per CDR3 protein results from TCRdb running MiXCR on the PCR reads. The sample holds hundreds of thousands of distinct CDR3 sequences, about 32% seen once. Sequencing used blood. The source of these receptors is a girl aged 5 to 17 with multiple sclerosis. CDR3s leave out the opening cysteine and the closing phenylalanine or tryptophan. The D gene is left open where the match is weak.

V gene | D gene | CDR3 protein
TRBV27 | - | ASSAPGQSLGEQY
TRBV6-1 | - | ASAHGYEQY
TRBV7-9 | - | ASSFSRVNEQF
TRBV3-1 | TRBD1 | ASSQKITGVLGPGGELF
TRBV20-1 | - | SARDGITYEQY
TRBV4-1 | - | ASSQDENRRPYT
TRBV7-2 | TRBD1 | ASSYDRDYGYT
TRBV13 | TRBD2 | TSSSRYSGSAAYEQY
TRBV11-2 | - | VSSRGGVLEQF
TRBV7-2 | - | ASSFDSGSYNEQF
TRBV10-3 | - | AISESFRGGQY
TRBV6-2/TRBV6-3 | TRBD1 | ASRRTRGQASSYEQY
TRBV20-1 | - | SARGRDLRQPQH
TRBV7-9 | - | ASSLSLVETQY